Described below is a single T cell receptor (beta chain) sequence and its context. Here immunoSEQ multiplex PCR was the method, and the copy in TCRdb shows in-frame clones only, minus some. The table lists around 300,000 clones, 80% to 90% of them singletons, with around 4.6% in the top ten. The CDR3 runs 16 residues. V lost 0 bases to trimming and J lost 8 bases, with 18 bases between them. Germline CDR1 and CDR2: SGHRS and YFSETQ. This sample is part of a study of blood T cell repertoires in COVID-19. Overall study context: Acute and convalescent COVID-19 specimens originated in the United States, Italy and Spain.

Participants were placed into cohorts based on the clinical history they reported. The rearrangement joins TRBV5-1 to TRBJ1-5; D call uncertain. The receptor was isolated from a young man who had recovered from COVID-19. Sequenced material: PBMCs or T cells enriched from blood (not recorded which). The CDR3: CASSLGGFIGREPQHF. The CDR3 nucleotides are TGCGCCAGCAGCTTGGGAGGGTTTATTGGACGTGAGCCCCAGCATTTT.